The 21 T cell receptor beta chains presented below share a single source sample, sequenced in a study of early T cells in non-severe SARS-CoV-2 infection. MiXCR was run by TCRdb on the 5' RACE reads, yielding one entry per CDR3 protein. The sample contains about 25,000 distinct CDR3 sequences, more than 4.5% of which appear only once. Specimen: whole blood. The receptors come from an adult who was a healthcare worker with PCR-confirmed SARS-CoV-2 infection or an uninfected control (not recorded which).

The CDR3 protein is CASSPYYEQYF. The DNA for the CDR3 is TGTGCCAGCAGCCCATACTACGAGCAGTACTTC. The genes are TRBV6-6 and TRBJ2-7, with D unclear. Trimming pared 6 bases from V and 3 bases from J, leaving 6 bases between. Germline V lookup: CDR1 MNHNY, CDR2 SVGAGI (reference sequence). There are 11 residues in the CDR3.

This clonotype was seen at least ten times. This chain joins TRBV6-1 and TRBJ1-2, with a weak D call TRBD1 (6 bases). The CDR3 totals 15 residues. CDR1 is MNHNS, CDR2 SASEGT, per germline. V dropped 5 bases and J dropped 5 bases, with 18 bases sitting between them. CDR3 DNA sequence: TGTGCCAGCAGTCCAGGGACATCCAGAACTTATGGCTACACCTTC. Protein product: CASSPGTSRTYGYTF.

This clonotype has ten or more counts. The chain couples TRBV5-1 to TRBJ2-5; no definite D call. The CDR3 consists of 14 residues. Deletions cut 4 bases from V and 5 bases from J, with 15 bases between. The germline gives CDR1 SGHRS, CDR2 YFSETQ. Here the CDR3 DNA reads TGCGCCAGCAGCACAAGACCCAATGGGGAGACCCAGTACTTC. Translated: CASSTRPNGETQYF.

The chain carries TRBV5-1 and TRBJ2-7; D perhaps matches TRBD1 (5 bases). The CDR3 sequence is 13 residues long. V was cut by 0 bases and J by 2 bases, with 6 bases left in between. Germline CDR1 reads SGHRS; CDR2 reads YFSETQ. The CDR3 sequence is CASSLGTPYEQYF. The CDR3 DNA reads TGCGCCAGCAGCTTGGGGACACCCTACGAGCAGTACTTC.

In its sample, this clonotype was seen many times. The CDR3 DNA follows: TGTGCCAGCAGCACACAGGGTGATCAGCCCCAGCATTTT. Translating it yields CASSTQGDQPQHF. The rearrangement uses TRBV7-9 and TRBJ1-5, with D tentatively TRBD1 (6 bases). The CDR3 extends over 13 amino acids. Trimming removed 5 bases at V and 5 bases at J, with 10 bases between. Per the germline V gene, CDR1 is SEHNR and CDR2 is FQNEAQ (reference sequence).

This clonotype was detected ten times or more. This chain links TRBV2 with TRBJ2-6; D is possibly TRBD1 (5 bases). The length of the CDR3 is 14 residues. The germline V gene encodes CDR1 SNHLY and CDR2 FYNNEI. V was pared by 4 bases and J by 2 bases, with 6 bases between. The CDR3, as DNA: TGTGCCAGCAGTGGGGGCACTGGGGCCAACGTCCTGACTTTC. This codes for CASSGGTGANVLTF.

This clonotype was counted between two and nine times. This chain links TRBV7-9 with TRBJ2-1, with D perhaps given as TRBD1 or TRBD2 (6 bases each). Germline V gene data show CDR1 as SEHNR and CDR2 as FQNEAQ (reference sequence). Between the trimmed V and J ends, which lost 0 bases and 4 bases, there was a span of 13 bases. The CDR3 covers 16 residues. CDR3 sequence: CASSLARGDYYNEQFF. The CDR3 bases are TGTGCCAGCAGCTTAGCGAGGGGGGATTATTACAATGAGCAGTTCTTC. The full variable domain, rest sourced from reference TRBV7-9 and TRBJ2-1, is DTGVSQNPRHKITKRGQNVTFRCDPISEHNRLYWYRQTLGQGPEFLTYFQNEAQLEKSRLLSDRFSAERPKGSFSTLEIQRTEQGDSAMYLCASSLARGDYYNEQFFGPGTRLTVL.

By share, this clonotype ranks as medium-sized. The chain uses TRBV7-2 and TRBJ2-3, with 8 bases matching TRBD1. The CDR3 loop spans 17 amino acids. V shed 0 bases, J shed 1 base, and the junction held 6 bases outside the gene matches. Germline assignment: CDR1 SGHTA and CDR2 FQGNSA. CDR3 nucleotides: TGTGCCAGCAGCTTAGCCACAACAGGGGGAGGCACAGATACGCAGTATTTT. Translating it yields CASSLATTGGGTDTQYF.

This clonotype was observed many times. The chain joins TRBV9 to TRBJ2-1, with D uncertain. In germline, CDR1 is SGDLS, CDR2 YYNGEE. V was cut by 0 bases and J by 9 bases, with 7 bases left in between. CDR3 length: 12 amino acids. The chain's CDR3 is CASSVAGVEQFF. The CDR3 bases are TGTGCCAGCAGCGTAGCTGGTGTTGAGCAGTTCTTC.

This chain uses TRBV5-1 with TRBJ2-5; a possible D gene is TRBD1 (6 bases). Trimming removed 2 bases at V and 0 bases at J, with 14 bases between. From germline, CDR1 is SGHRS and CDR2 YFSETQ. This CDR3 is built from 16 residues. This CDR3 reads CASSLLGTTYQETQYF. The CDR3 DNA is TGCGCCAGCAGCTTACTCGGGACAACGTACCAAGAGACCCAGTACTTC. Looking up the rest from reference TRBV5-1 and TRBJ2-5 gives the full variable domain: KAGVTQTPRYLIKTRGQQVTLSCSPISGHRSVSWYQQTPGQGLQFLFEYFSETQRNKGNFPGRFSGRQFSNSRSEMNVSTLELGDSALYLCASSLLGTTYQETQYFGPGTRLLVL.

In its sample, this clonotype was seen many times. The chain carries TRBV7-8 and TRBJ2-1, with TRBD2 identical over 8 bases. This CDR3 is 15 amino acids long. The junction had 5 bases not matched to a gene; V was cut back by 1 base and J by 6 bases. CDR1 SGHVS and CDR2 FQNEAQ come from the germline V gene. CDR3 sequence (DNA): TGTGCCAGCAGCTTAGAAGGGACTAGGGGCAATGAGCAGTTCTTC. This translates into CASSLEGTRGNEQFF.

This clonotype was recorded at least ten times. The chain is built from TRBV18 and TRBJ1-5, with D uncertain. Germline lookup yields CDR1 KGHSH and CDR2 LQKENI. Trimming cost V 1 base and J 3 bases, with 13 bases left between them. This CDR3 is 16 amino acids long. CDR3 DNA: TGTGCCAGCTCACCACGGGATGGGAGGGTCAATCAGCCCCAGCATTTT. Its translation: CASSPRDGRVNQPQHF.

This clonotype was seen many times. The chain carries TRBV12-3 or TRBV12-4 and TRBJ2-1; the D gene is possibly TRBD1 (6 bases). The CDR3 consists of 16 residues. Trimming pared 3 bases from V and 2 bases from J, leaving 14 bases between. The chain's CDR3 is CASSLVPGEAYNEQFF. The CDR3 bases are TGTGCCAGCAGTTTGGTCCCAGGGGAAGCCTACAATGAGCAGTTCTTC.

The count of this clonotype is one. The chain carries TRBV28 and TRBJ1-2, with TRBD1 matching 8 bases. The germline gives CDR1 MDHEN, CDR2 SYDVKM. The CDR3 is 15 amino acids. Trimming took 7 bases from V and 4 from J; bases not matched to a gene: 11. DNA of the CDR3: TGTGCCAGCAAGCGGACAGGGCATGAGGGCTATGGCTACACCTTC. It is translated as CASKRTGHEGYGYTF.

This sequence joins TRBV7-6 and TRBJ1-6, with TRBD1 identical over 8 bases. J was trimmed by 4 bases and V by 5 bases; bases with no gene match: 7. Germline V gene data show CDR1 as SGHVS and CDR2 as FNYEAQ. The CDR3 runs to 16 residues. The CDR3 region has the DNA TGTGCCAGCAGCCAGATCGGGACAGGATATAATTCACCCCTCCACTTT. It translates to CASSQIGTGYNSPLHF.

This clonotype was recorded many times. The chain recombines TRBV12-3 or TRBV12-4 with TRBJ2-3; D ambiguous. CDR3 size: 14 residues. V lost 3 bases and J lost 0, with 7 bases in between. DNA of the CDR3: TGTGCCAGCAGTTTGCGAGAGAGCACAGATACGCAGTATTTT. Translated, it gives CASSLRESTDTQYF.

The chain joins TRBV18 to TRBJ2-3; TRBD1 agrees at 7 bases. Germline CDR1 is KGHSH and CDR2 is LQKENI. The ends lost 0 bases at V and 5 bases at J; junction bases unmatched: 8. This CDR3 has 16 residues. Here the CDR3 DNA reads TGTGCCAGCTCACCACCGGGGTCAGGGGGTCAAGATACGCAGTATTTT. Translated, it gives CASSPPGSGGQDTQYF. Full variable domain (rest looked up from reference TRBV18 and TRBJ2-3): NAGVMQNPRHLVRRRGQEARLRCSPMKGHSHVYWYRQLPEEGLKFMVYLQKENIIDESGMPKERFSAEFPKEGPSILRIQQVVRGDSAAYFCASSPPGSGGQDTQYFGPGTRLTVL.

There are many counts of this clonotype. The gene calls are TRBV6-5 and TRBJ1-6; 7 bases agree with TRBD1. Germline V gene data show CDR1 as MNHEY and CDR2 as SVGAGI. The CDR3 is 14 residues long. Trimming took 5 bases from V and 8 from J; bases not matched to a gene: 6. CDR3 sequence: CASSTQGGYSPLHF. The CDR3 nucleotides read TGTGCCAGCAGTACTCAGGGGGGGTATTCACCCCTCCACTTT.

This clonotype was detected ten times or more. This chain links TRBV24-1 with TRBJ2-3; D not resolved. V lost 4 bases and J lost 6, with 10 bases in between. The CDR3 runs 13 residues. Germline V CDR1 and CDR2: KGHDR, SFDVKD. For the CDR3, the DNA is TGTGCCACCAGTGACCGGCGTTGGGATACGCAGTATTTT. It specifies CATSDRRWDTQYF.

This clonotype was counted many times. The genes are TRBV6-1 and TRBJ2-1; D possibly corresponds to TRBD2 (7 bases). The CDR3 covers 14 residues. Deletions cut 8 bases from V and 9 bases from J, with 20 bases between. Germline V CDR1 and CDR2: MNHNS, SASEGT. The CDR3: CASPGRGDFPEQFF. CDR3 sequence (DNA): TGTGCCAGCCCTGGGAGGGGGGATTTCCCTGAGCAGTTCTTC.

This chain uses TRBV11-2 with TRBJ2-7, with 12 bases that match TRBD2. The germline CDR1 and CDR2 sequences are SGHAT and FQNNGV. The V and J ends lost 2 bases and 4 bases, in that order; junction bases with no gene match: 3. The CDR3 has 15 residues. DNA for the CDR3: TGTGCCAGCAGCTTAACCCTAGCGGGAGGGTACGAGCAGTACTTC. Protein sequence: CASSLTLAGGYEQYF.